A single sample gave rise to the 22 T cell receptor beta chains below, sequenced in a study of Graves' ophthalmopathy and Graves' hyperthyroidism. TCR beta CDR3 regions were amplified from RNA transcripts. First-round RT-PCR with HTBI primers preceded a second-round multiplex PCR. TCRdb processed the multiplex PCR reads anew with MiXCR; each CDR3 protein has one entry. The sample lists 350,000 to 450,000 distinct CDR3 sequences; about a sixth were seen once. Sequencing used peripheral blood. These receptors were collected from a woman under 30 with Graves' ophthalmopathy.

The sample holds many counts of this clonotype. V and J are TRBV20-1 and TRBJ2-4, with D possibly TRBD2 on 5 matching bases. This CDR3 spans 14 amino acids. V lost 6 bases and J lost 12, with 24 bases in between. CDR1 is DFQATT, CDR2 SNEGSKA, per germline (reference sequence). CDR3 nucleotides: TGCAGTGCCAGACCCAGTATAACCCACCGGGGTCAGTACTTC. It encodes CSARPSITHRGQYF.

The genes are TRBV20-1 and TRBJ1-1; TRBD1 aligns across 8 bases. This CDR3 has 13 residues. The V gene's germline CDR1 is DFQATT and CDR2 SNEGSKA (reference sequence). V lost 4 bases, J lost 4 bases, and 5 bases stayed unmatched. CDR3 sequence (DNA): TGCAGTGCTAAGATCCAGGGGGCCACTGAAGCTTTCTTT. Its protein product is CSAKIQGATEAFF.

Ten or more counts support this clonotype. The chain links TRBV9 to TRBJ2-7, with D perhaps given as TRBD1 or TRBD2 (6 bases each). Germline V CDR1 and CDR2: SGDLS, YYNGEE. The CDR3 consists of 14 residues. V shed 3 bases and J shed 3 bases, with 13 bases lying between them. As DNA, the CDR3 is TGTGCCAGCAGCGGGAGGAGGGGGGACTACGAGCAGTACTTC. It encodes CASSGRRGDYEQYF.

This clonotype has a count of ten or more. The genes are TRBV11-2 and TRBJ1-1; 7 positions agree with TRBD1. The CDR3 is 18 residues long. V was clipped by 5 bases and J by 6 bases; unmatched bases: 21. Germline loops: CDR1 SGHAT, CDR2 FQNNGV. Here the CDR3 DNA reads TGTGCCAGCAGCCCGATCGTGGCGGGGACAGATCGTAGGGCTGAAGCTTTCTTT. Protein: CASSPIVAGTDRRAEAFF.

There are many counts of this clonotype. CDR3 protein: CASSFQQGARGYTF. The CDR3 DNA reads as TGCGCCAGCAGCTTCCAGCAGGGGGCGCGTGGCTACACCTTC. This sequence joins TRBV5-1 and TRBJ1-2, with TRBD1 identical over 8 bases. The germline CDR1 and CDR2 sequences are SGHRS and YFSETQ. The length of the CDR3 is 14 residues. V lost 2 bases and J lost 7; bases outside the gene matches: 7.

Ten or more counts support this clonotype. This sequence joins TRBV6-5 and TRBJ2-2; 8 bases map to TRBD1. Germline CDR1 reads MNHEY; CDR2 reads SVGAGI. The V segment lost 5 bases and the J segment 5 bases; nucleotides outside the gene matches: 7. The CDR3 contains 15 residues. The CDR3 sequence: CASSPRDRWTGELFF. The CDR3 bases are TGTGCCAGCAGTCCTAGGGACAGGTGGACCGGGGAGCTGTTTTTT.

This clonotype was seen a handful of times. The genes are TRBV30 and TRBJ2-2, with 10 bases identical to TRBD1. Germline V gene sequence: CDR1 GTSNPN, CDR2 SVGIG (reference sequence). The CDR3 is 14 residues long. DNA for the CDR3: TGTGTCTACCTGACAGGGGGCATCACCGGGGAGCTGTTTTTT. Protein: CVYLTGGITGELFF.

This clonotype was found many times. The chain uses TRBV28 and TRBJ2-5; 8 bases match TRBD2. The CDR3 is 14 amino acids. V was clipped by 10 bases and J by 9 bases; unmatched bases: 16. In germline, CDR1 is MDHEN, CDR2 SYDVKM. The CDR3 region has the DNA TGTGCCATCTTTAGCGGGAAGAGGGGTGGGGCCCAGTACTTC. Amino acid sequence: CAIFSGKRGGAQYF.

The sample holds many counts of this clonotype. V usage is TRBV28 and J usage is TRBJ1-2; D not certain. V lost 10 bases, J lost 2 bases, and 8 bases lay in between. From germline, CDR1 is MDHEN and CDR2 SYDVKM. The CDR3 length is 11 residues. This chain's CDR3 is CATTENYGYTF. DNA of the CDR3: TGTGCCACGACCGAAAACTATGGCTACACCTTC.

In its sample, this clonotype was seen many times. The junction departs from the called germline gene at one end, perhaps through a read error. This rearrangement joins TRBV7-2 to TRBJ1-3, with 7 nucleotides matching TRBD1. The CDR3 is made up of 15 amino acids. Germline CDR1 and CDR2: SGHTA and FQGNSA. In nucleotides, the CDR3 is TGCGCCAGCAGCTTGGCCACAGGGGCCGGAAACACCATATATTTT. This translates into CASSLATGAGNTIYF.

This clonotype was seen many times. V usage is TRBV7-3 and J usage is TRBJ2-2; the D is unclear. In germline, CDR1 is SGHTA, CDR2 FQGTGA. The V end lost 2 bases, the J end lost 3 bases, and 1 base lay between the germline ends. The CDR3 has 12 amino acids. The CDR3 DNA reads TGTGCCAGCAGCTTAGACACCGGGGAGCTGTTTTTT. Protein sequence: CASSLDTGELFF.

This clonotype was observed at least ten times. This rearrangement joins TRBV6-2 or TRBV6-3 to TRBJ2-3, with TRBD2 identical over 15 bases. V gave up 4 bases and J gave up 2 bases; unmatched junction bases: 13. This CDR3 comprises 20 residues. CDR1 is MNHEY, CDR2 SVGEGT, per germline. The CDR3 spells CASSSLGLAGGLYSTDTQYF. The CDR3 DNA reads as TGTGCCAGCAGTTCCTTGGGACTAGCGGGAGGACTCTATTCCACAGATACGCAGTATTTT.

This clonotype was counted many times. The chain uses TRBV19 and TRBJ2-7; 7 bases line up with TRBD1. CDR3 length: 15 residues. Germline CDR1 and CDR2: LNHDA and SQIVND (reference sequence). V shed 5 bases, J shed 4 bases, and the junction held 11 bases outside the gene matches. The CDR3 region is CASSAHLGQPYEQYF. CDR3 nucleotides: TGTGCCAGTAGTGCCCACCTGGGACAGCCGTACGAGCAGTACTTC.

The table lists this clonotype with many counts. The chain recombines TRBV27 with TRBJ1-5, with no clear D. Trimming pared 5 bases from V and 4 bases from J, leaving 12 bases between. The CDR3 sequence is 14 residues long. Per germline, CDR1 MNHEY and CDR2 SMNVEV (reference sequence). In nucleotides, the CDR3 is TGTGCCAGCAGTCAAGTGGGAGGTAATCAGCCCCAGCATTTT. The encoded protein is CASSQVGGNQPQHF.

This clonotype was observed many times. The V and J genes are TRBV6-5 and TRBJ1-1, with 9 positions matching TRBD1. The CDR3 covers 16 residues. Germline trimming cut 2 bases from V and 4 bases from J; bases unmatched to any gene: 8. Germline V gene data show CDR1 as MNHEY and CDR2 as SVGAGI. The CDR3 nucleotides read TGTGCCAGCAGTTACCCCAAAGGGACAGGGCCCACTGAAGCTTTCTTT. Translated, it gives CASSYPKGTGPTEAFF.

This clonotype has just a few counts. The chain joins TRBV12-3 or TRBV12-4 to TRBJ1-1; no clear D. The CDR3 contains 14 residues. V gave up 10 bases and J gave up 0 bases, with 15 bases separating them. This CDR3 reads CATKSWPMNTEAFF. DNA for the CDR3: TGTGCCACCAAGTCTTGGCCCATGAACACTGAAGCTTTCTTT.

This clonotype was observed a handful of times. V gene TRBV6-1 combines with J gene TRBJ1-6; tentatively, D is TRBD1 (5 bases). This CDR3 spans 15 amino acids. V was shortened by 3 bases and J by 10 bases, with 16 bases between the two germline ends. Germline-derived CDR1 and CDR2 are MNHNS and SASEGT. CDR3 in DNA: TGTGCCAGCAGTGAGGACACGGGAACCCCCTCACCCCTCCACTTT. As protein: CASSEDTGTPSPLHF.

The table lists this clonotype with many counts. This chain connects TRBV7-6 to TRBJ2-5; tentatively, D is TRBD2 (6 bases). CDR3 length: 16 residues. Germline values: CDR1 SGHVS, CDR2 FNYEAQ. The ends were cut back, 2 bases at V and 1 base at J, with 14 bases in the middle. Here the CDR3 DNA reads TGTGCCAGCAGCTTAAGGTCGGGGACTCTCCAAGAGACCCAGTACTTC. Protein product: CASSLRSGTLQETQYF.

This clonotype occurred many times. CDR3 in DNA: TGTGCCAGCACAATTACAGGGGACACTGAAGCTTTCTTT. Protein: CASTITGDTEAFF. The V call is TRBV12-3 or TRBV12-4, the J call TRBJ1-1, with 7 bases identical to TRBD1. There are 13 residues in the CDR3. Losses at the gene ends were 7 bases for V and 3 bases for J; bases not matched to a gene: 5.

This clonotype was recorded many times. The V gene is TRBV10-3, the J gene TRBJ2-7; TRBD1 aligns across 10 bases. This CDR3 is built from 13 residues. The germline gives CDR1 ENHRY, CDR2 SYGVKD. With V trimmed by 9 bases and J by 2 bases, 4 bases remained unmatched. The CDR3 DNA reads as TGTGCCATACGGGGACAGGGGCCCTACGAGCAGTACTTC. The encoded protein is CAIRGQGPYEQYF.

This clonotype came up a few times. This chain joins TRBV11-2 and TRBJ2-7; D might be TRBD1 or TRBD2, each matching 5 bases. This CDR3 is 16 amino acids long. Germline loops: CDR1 SGHAT, CDR2 FQNNGV. Trimming pared 3 bases from V and 4 bases from J, leaving 19 bases between. For the CDR3, the DNA is TGTGCCAGCAGCTTTTTCATCCGGGACGCGGATTACGAGCAGTACTTC. As protein: CASSFFIRDADYEQYF.

V gene TRBV12-3 or TRBV12-4 combines with J gene TRBJ1-1; D is perhaps TRBD1 (5 bases). Trimming took 3 bases from V and 7 from J, leaving 18 bases between them. CDR3 length equals 15 residues. DNA of the CDR3: TGTGCCAGCAGTTTCCTCGGTGGGGCGGGTGGTGAAGCTTTCTTT. Translating it yields CASSFLGGAGGEAFF.